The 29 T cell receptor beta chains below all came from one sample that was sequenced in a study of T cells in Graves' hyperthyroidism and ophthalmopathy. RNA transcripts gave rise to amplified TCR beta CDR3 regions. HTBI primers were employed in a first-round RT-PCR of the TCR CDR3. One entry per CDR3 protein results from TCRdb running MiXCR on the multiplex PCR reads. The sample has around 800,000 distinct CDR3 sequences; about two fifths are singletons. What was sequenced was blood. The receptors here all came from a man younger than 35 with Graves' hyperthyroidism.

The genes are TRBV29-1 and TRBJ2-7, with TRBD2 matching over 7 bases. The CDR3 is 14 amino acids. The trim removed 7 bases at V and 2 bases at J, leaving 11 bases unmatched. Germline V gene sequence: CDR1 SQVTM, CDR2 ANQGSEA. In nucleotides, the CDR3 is TGCAGCGCCCGAGGGCAGGGAGGGACCTACGAGCAGTACTTC. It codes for CSARGQGGTYEQYF.

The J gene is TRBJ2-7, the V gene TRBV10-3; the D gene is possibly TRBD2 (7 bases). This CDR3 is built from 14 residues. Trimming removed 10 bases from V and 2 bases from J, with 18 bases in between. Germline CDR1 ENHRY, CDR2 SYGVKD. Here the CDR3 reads CASSKGGNAYEQYF. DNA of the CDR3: TGTGCCAGCTCAAAGGGGGGGAACGCCTACGAGCAGTACTTC.

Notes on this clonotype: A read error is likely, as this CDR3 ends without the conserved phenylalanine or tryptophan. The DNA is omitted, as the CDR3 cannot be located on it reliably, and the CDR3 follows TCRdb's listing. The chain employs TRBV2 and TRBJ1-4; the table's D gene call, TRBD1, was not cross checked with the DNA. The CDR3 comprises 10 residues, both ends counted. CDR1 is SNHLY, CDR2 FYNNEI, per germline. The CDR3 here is CASSEAGDVY.

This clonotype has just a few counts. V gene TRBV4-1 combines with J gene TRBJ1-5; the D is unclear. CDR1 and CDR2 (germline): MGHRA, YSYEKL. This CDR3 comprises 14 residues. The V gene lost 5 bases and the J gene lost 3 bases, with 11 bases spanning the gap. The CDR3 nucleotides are TGCGCCAGCAGCGGAGGTCAGGTCAATCAGCCCCAGCATTTT. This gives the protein CASSGGQVNQPQHF.

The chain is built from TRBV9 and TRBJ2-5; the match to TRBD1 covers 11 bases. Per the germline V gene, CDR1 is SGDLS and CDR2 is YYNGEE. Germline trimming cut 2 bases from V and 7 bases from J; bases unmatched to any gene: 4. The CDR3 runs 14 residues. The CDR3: CASSVSGTGGTQYF. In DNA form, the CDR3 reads TGTGCCAGCAGCGTCTCCGGGACAGGGGGGACCCAGTACTTC.

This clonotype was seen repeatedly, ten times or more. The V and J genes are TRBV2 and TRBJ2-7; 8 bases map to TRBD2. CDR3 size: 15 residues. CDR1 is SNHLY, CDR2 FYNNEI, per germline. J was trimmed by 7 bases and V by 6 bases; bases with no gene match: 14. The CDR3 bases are TGTGCCAGCAGAGCCGGGAGCGGGAGTGCGCAAGAGCAGTACTTC. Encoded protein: CASRAGSGSAQEQYF. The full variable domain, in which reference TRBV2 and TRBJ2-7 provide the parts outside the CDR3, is EPEVTQTPSHQVTQMGQEVILRCVPISNHLYFYWYRQILGQKVEFLVSFYNNEISEKSEIFDDQFSVERPDGSNFTLKIRSTKLEDSAMYFCASRAGSGSAQEQYFGPGTRLTVT.

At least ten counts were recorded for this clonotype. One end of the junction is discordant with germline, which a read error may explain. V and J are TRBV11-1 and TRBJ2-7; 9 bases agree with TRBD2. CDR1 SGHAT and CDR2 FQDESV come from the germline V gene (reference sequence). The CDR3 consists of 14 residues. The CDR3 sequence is CASSIAGVPHEQYF. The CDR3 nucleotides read TGTGCCAGCAGCATAGCGGGAGTCCCCCACGAGCAGTACTTC.

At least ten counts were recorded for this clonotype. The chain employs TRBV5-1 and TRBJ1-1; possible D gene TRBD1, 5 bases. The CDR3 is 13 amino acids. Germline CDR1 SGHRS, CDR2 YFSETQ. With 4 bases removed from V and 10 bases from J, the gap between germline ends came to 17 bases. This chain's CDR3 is CASSVRDVERAFF. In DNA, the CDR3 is TGCGCCAGCAGCGTCCGGGACGTTGAGAGAGCTTTCTTT.

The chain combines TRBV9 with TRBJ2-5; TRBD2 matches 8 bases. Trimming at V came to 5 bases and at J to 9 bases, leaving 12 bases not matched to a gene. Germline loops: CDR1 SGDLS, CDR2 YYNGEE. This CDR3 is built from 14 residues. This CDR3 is CASSYTGGPSSQYF. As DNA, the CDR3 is TGTGCCAGCAGTTATACGGGGGGGCCCAGTTCCCAGTACTTC. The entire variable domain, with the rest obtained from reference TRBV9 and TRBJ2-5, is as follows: DSGVTQTPKHLITATGQRVTLRCSPRSGDLSVYWYQQSLDQGLQFLIQYYNGEERAKGNILERFSAQQFPDLHSELNLSSLELGDSALYFCASSYTGGPSSQYFGPGTRLLVL.

CDR3 amino acids: CASSPDTGLNSPLHF. CDR3 coding DNA: TGTGCCAGCAGTCCCGACACCGGGCTAAATTCACCCCTCCACTTT. The J gene is TRBJ1-6, the V gene TRBV7-8; D unresolved. The CDR3 contains 15 residues. With 6 bases removed from V and 7 bases from J, the gap between germline ends came to 16 bases. CDR1 is SGHVS, CDR2 FQNEAQ, per germline.

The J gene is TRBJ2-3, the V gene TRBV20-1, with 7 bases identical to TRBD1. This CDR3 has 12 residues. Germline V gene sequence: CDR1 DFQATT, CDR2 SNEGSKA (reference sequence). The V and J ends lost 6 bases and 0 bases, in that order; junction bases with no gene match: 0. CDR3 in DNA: TGCAGTGCGGGACAGAGCACAGATACGCAGTATTTT. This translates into CSAGQSTDTQYF.

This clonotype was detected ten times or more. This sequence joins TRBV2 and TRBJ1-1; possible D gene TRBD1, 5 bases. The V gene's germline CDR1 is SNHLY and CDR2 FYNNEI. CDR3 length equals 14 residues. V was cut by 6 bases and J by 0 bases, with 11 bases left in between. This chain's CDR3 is CASRLGRLNTEAFF. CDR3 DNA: TGTGCCAGCAGGTTGGGACGGCTGAACACTGAAGCTTTCTTT.

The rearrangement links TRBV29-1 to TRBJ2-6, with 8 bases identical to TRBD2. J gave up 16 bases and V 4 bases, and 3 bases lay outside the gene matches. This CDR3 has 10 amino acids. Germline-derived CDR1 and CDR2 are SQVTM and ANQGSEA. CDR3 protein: CSVGGLGLTF. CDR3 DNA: TGCAGCGTTGGGGGACTAGGACTGACTTTC.

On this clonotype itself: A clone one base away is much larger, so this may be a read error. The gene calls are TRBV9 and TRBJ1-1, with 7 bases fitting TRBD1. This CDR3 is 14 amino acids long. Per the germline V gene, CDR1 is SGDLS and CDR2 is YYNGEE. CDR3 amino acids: CASSLIQGYTEASF. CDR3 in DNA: TGTGCCAGCAGCCTCATACAGGGGTACACTGAAGCTTCCTTT.

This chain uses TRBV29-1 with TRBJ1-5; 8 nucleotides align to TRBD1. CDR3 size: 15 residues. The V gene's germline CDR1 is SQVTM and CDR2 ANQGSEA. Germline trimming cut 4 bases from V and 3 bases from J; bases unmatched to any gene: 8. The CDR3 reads CSVGDRGPDNQPQHF. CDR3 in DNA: TGCAGCGTTGGAGACAGGGGTCCCGACAATCAGCCCCAGCATTTT.

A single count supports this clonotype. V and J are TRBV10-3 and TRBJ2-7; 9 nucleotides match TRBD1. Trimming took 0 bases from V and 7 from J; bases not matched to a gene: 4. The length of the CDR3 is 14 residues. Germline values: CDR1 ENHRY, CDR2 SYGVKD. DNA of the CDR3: TGTGCCATCAGTGAGTCGGGAGGACAGGGGGAGCAGTACTTC. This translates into CAISESGGQGEQYF.

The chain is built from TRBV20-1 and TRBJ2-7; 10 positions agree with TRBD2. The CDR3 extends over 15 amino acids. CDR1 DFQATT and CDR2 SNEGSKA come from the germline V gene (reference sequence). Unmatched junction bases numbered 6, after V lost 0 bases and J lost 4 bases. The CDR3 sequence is CSARDPSGSLYEQYF. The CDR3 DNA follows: TGCAGTGCTAGAGATCCTAGCGGGAGTCTATACGAGCAGTACTTC.

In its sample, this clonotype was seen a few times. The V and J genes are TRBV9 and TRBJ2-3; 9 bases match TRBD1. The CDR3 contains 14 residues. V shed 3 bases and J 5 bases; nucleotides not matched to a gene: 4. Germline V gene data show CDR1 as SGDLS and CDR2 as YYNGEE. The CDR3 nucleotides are TGTGCCAGCAGCGGGACAGGGGTAGGAGATACGCAGTATTTT. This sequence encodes CASSGTGVGDTQYF.

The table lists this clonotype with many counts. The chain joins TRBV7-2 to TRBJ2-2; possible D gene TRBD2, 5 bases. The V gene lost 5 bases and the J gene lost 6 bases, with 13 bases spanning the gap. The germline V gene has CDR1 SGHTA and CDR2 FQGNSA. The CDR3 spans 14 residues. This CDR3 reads CASSHVLGAGELFF. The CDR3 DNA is TGTGCCAGCAGCCATGTACTGGGAGCCGGGGAGCTGTTTTTT. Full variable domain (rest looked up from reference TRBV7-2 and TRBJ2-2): GAGVSQSPSNKVTEKGKDVELRCDPISGHTALYWYRQSLGQGLEFLIYFQGNSAPDKSGLPSDRFSAERTGGSVSTLTIQRTQQEDSAVYLCASSHVLGAGELFFGEGSRLTVL.

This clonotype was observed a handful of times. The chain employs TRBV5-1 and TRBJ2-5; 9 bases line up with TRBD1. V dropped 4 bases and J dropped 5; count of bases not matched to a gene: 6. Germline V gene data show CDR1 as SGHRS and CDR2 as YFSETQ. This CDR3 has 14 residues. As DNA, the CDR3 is TGCGCCAGCAGCGTGGACAGGGGTGGCGAGACCCAGTACTTC. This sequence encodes CASSVDRGGETQYF.

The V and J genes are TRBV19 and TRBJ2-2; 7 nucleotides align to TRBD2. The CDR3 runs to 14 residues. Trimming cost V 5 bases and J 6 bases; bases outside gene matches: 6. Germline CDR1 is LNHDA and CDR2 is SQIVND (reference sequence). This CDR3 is CASSWGRASGELFF. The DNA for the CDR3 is TGTGCCAGTAGTTGGGGGAGGGCGTCCGGGGAGCTGTTTTTT.

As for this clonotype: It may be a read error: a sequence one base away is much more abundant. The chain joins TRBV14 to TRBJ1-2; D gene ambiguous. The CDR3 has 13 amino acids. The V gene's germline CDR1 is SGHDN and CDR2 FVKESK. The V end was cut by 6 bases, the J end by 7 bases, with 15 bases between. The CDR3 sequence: CASSSVAVGGYTF. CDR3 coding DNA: TGTGCCAGCAGTTCCGTGGCGGTCGGTGGCTACACCTTC.

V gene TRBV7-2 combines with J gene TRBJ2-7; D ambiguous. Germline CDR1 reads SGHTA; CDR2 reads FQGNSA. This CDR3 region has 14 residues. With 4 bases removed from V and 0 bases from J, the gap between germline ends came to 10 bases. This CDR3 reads CASSSQVLSYEQYF. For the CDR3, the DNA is TGTGCCAGCAGCTCCCAAGTCCTCTCCTACGAGCAGTACTTC.

CDR3 bases: TGTGCCAGTAGTAACATCGGAAGGAAGACTAATGAAAAACTGTTTTTT. This codes for CASSNIGRKTNEKLFF. This chain uses TRBV19 with TRBJ1-4; no reliable D call. V lost 4 bases, J lost 2 bases, and 14 bases lay in between. Germline values: CDR1 LNHDA, CDR2 SQIVND (reference sequence). The length of the CDR3 is 16 residues.

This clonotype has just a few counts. CDR3: CSALRQGGVYEQYF. The CDR3 DNA sequence: TGCAGTGCCCTCCGACAGGGAGGCGTTTACGAGCAGTACTTC. This sequence joins TRBV20-1 and TRBJ2-7; D is perhaps TRBD1 (7 bases). Trimming took 6 bases from V and 4 from J, leaving 19 bases between them. This CDR3 comprises 14 residues. In germline, CDR1 is DFQATT, CDR2 SNEGSKA (reference sequence).

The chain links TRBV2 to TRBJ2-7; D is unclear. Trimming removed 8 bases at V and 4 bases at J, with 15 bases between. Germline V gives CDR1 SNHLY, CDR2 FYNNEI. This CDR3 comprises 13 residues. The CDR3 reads CASSPNPLYEQYF. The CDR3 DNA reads TGTGCCAGCTCACCAAATCCTTTATACGAGCAGTACTTC. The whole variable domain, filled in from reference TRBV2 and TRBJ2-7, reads EPEVTQTPSHQVTQMGQEVILRCVPISNHLYFYWYRQILGQKVEFLVSFYNNEISEKSEIFDDQFSVERPDGSNFTLKIRSTKLEDSAMYFCASSPNPLYEQYFGPGTRLTVT.

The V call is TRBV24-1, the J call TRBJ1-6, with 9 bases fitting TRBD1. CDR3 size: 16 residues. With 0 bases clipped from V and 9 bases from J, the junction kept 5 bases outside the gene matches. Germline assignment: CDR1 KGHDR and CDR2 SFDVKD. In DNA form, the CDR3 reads TGTGCCACCAGTGATTTGCTCGGGACAGGGAGTTCACCCCTCCACTTT. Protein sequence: CATSDLLGTGSSPLHF.

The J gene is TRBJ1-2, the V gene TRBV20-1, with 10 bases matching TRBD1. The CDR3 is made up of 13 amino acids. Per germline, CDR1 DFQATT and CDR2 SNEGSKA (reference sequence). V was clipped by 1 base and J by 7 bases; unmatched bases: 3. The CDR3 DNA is TGCAGTGCTAGAGGAGGGACAGGGGTTGGCTACACCTTC. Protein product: CSARGGTGVGYTF.

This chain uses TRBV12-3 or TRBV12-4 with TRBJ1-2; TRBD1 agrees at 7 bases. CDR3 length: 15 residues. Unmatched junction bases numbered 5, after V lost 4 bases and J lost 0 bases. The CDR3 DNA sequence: TGTGCCAGCAGTTCAGTGGGACAGTCTAACTATGGCTACACCTTC. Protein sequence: CASSSVGQSNYGYTF.